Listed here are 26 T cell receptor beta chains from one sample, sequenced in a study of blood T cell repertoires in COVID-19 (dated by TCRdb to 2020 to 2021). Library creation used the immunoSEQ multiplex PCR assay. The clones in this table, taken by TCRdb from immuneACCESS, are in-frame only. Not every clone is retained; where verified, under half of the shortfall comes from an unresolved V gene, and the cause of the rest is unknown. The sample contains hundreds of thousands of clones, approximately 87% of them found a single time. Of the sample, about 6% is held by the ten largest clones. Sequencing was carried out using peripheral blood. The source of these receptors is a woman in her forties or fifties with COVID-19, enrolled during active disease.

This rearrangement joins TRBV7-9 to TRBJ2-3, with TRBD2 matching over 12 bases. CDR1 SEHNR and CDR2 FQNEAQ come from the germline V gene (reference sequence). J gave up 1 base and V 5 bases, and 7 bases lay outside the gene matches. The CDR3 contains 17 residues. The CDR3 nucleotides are TGTGCCAGCAGCCCGATTCGACTAGCGGGAGGCACAGATACGCAGTATTTT. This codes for CASSPIRLAGGTDTQYF.

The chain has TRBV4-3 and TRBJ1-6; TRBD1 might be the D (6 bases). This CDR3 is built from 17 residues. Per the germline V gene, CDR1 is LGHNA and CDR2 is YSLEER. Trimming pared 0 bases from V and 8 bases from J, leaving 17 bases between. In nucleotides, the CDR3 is TGCGCCAGCAGCCAAGATCGGCGGGGGCTGGCATATTCACCCCTCCACTTT. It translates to CASSQDRRGLAYSPLHF.

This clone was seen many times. The CDR3 sequence: CASSLDTGWDTEAFF. CDR3 sequence (DNA): TGTGCCAGCAGCTTGGATACAGGGTGGGACACTGAAGCTTTCTTT. The V gene is TRBV5-8, the J gene TRBJ1-1; D might be TRBD1 (6 bases). Trimming stripped 0 bases from V and 3 bases from J, with 12 bases between. The CDR3 runs 15 residues. Germline V lookup: CDR1 SGHTS, CDR2 YDEGEE.

The CDR3: CASSQGLAGGNEQFF. The CDR3 nucleotides read TGTGCCAGCAGCCAGGGACTAGCGGGAGGTAATGAGCAGTTCTTC. The chain has TRBV11-1 and TRBJ2-1; 15 nucleotides line up with TRBD2. Germline-derived CDR1 and CDR2 are SGHAT and FQDESV (reference sequence). The J segment lost 7 bases and the V segment lost 5 bases, leaving 3 bases of the junction unmatched. The CDR3 is 15 amino acids.

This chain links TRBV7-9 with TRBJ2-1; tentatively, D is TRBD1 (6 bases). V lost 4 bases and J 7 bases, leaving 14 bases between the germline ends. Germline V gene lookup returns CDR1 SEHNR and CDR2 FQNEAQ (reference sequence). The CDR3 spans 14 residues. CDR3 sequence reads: CASSSGVQGNEQFF. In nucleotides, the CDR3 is TGTGCCAGCAGCTCCGGGGTCCAGGGGAATGAGCAGTTCTTC. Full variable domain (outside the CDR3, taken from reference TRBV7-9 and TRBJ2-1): DTGVSQNPRHKITKRGQNVTFRCDPISEHNRLYWYRQTLGQGPEFLTYFQNEAQLEKSRLLSDRFSAERPKGSFSTLEIQRTEQGDSAMYLCASSSGVQGNEQFFGPGTRLTVL.

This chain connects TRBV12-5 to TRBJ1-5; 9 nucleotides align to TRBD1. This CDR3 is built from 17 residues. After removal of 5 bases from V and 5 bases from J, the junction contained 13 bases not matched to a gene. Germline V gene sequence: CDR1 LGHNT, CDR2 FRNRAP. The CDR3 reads CASGPPNRGRGYQPQHF. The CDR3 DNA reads TGTGCTAGTGGTCCTCCGAACAGGGGGCGAGGGTATCAGCCCCAGCATTTT. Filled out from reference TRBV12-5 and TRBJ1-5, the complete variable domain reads DARVTQTPRHKVTEMGQEVTMRCQPILGHNTVFWYRQTMMQGLELLAYFRNRAPLDDSGMPKDRFSAEMPDATLATLKIQPSEPRDSAVYFCASGPPNRGRGYQPQHFGDGTRLSIL.

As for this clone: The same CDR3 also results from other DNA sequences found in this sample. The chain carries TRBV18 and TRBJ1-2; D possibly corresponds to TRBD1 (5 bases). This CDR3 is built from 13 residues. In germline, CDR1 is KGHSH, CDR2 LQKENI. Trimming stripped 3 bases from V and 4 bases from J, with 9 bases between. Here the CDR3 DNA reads TGTGCCAGCTCACCCGGACAACTCTATGGCTACACCTTC. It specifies CASSPGQLYGYTF.

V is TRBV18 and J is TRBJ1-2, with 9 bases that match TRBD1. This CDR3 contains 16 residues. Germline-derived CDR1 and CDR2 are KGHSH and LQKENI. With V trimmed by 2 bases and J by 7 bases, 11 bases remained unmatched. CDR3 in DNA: TGTGCCAGCTCACCAATGTTCCTGGACAGGGGCGCTGGCTACACCTTC. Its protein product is CASSPMFLDRGAGYTF.

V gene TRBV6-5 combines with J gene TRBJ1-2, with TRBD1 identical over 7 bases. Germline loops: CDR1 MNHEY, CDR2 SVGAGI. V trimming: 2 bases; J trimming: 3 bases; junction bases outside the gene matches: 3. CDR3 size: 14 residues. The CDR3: CASSYRGRDYGYTF. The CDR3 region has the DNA TGTGCCAGCAGTTACAGGGGGCGTGACTATGGCTACACCTTC.

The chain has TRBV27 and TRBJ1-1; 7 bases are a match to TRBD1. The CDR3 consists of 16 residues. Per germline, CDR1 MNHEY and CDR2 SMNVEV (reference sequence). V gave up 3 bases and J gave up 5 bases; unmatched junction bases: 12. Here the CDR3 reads CASSLADRAGGTEAFF. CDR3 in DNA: TGTGCCAGCAGTTTGGCAGACAGGGCCGGTGGTACTGAAGCTTTCTTT.

In DNA, the CDR3 is TGTGCCAGCAGCTTAGTATCTACCACAGATACGCAGTATTTT. The encoded protein is CASSLVSTTDTQYF. The chain has TRBV7-9 and TRBJ2-3; D remains ambiguous. V was pared by 1 base and J by 2 bases, with 7 bases between. This CDR3 comprises 14 residues. Germline loops: CDR1 SEHNR, CDR2 FQNEAQ (reference sequence). Full variable domain (outside the CDR3, taken from reference TRBV7-9 and TRBJ2-3): DTGVSQNPRHKITKRGQNVTFRCDPISEHNRLYWYRQTLGQGPEFLTYFQNEAQLEKSRLLSDRFSAERPKGSFSTLEIQRTEQGDSAMYLCASSLVSTTDTQYFGPGTRLTVL.

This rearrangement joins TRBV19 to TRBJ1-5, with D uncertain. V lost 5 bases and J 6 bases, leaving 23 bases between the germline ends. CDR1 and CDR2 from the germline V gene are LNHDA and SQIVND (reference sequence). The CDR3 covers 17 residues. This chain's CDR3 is CASSPTETRVTAQPQHF. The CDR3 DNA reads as TGTGCCAGTAGTCCAACGGAGACTAGGGTGACTGCTCAGCCCCAGCATTTT.

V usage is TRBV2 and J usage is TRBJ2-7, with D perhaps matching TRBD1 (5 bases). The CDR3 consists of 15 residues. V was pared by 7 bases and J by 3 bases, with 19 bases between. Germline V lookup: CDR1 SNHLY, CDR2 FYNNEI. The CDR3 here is CASNHRQGVGYEQYF. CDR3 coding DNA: TGTGCCAGCAATCACAGGCAGGGCGTGGGCTACGAGCAGTACTTC.

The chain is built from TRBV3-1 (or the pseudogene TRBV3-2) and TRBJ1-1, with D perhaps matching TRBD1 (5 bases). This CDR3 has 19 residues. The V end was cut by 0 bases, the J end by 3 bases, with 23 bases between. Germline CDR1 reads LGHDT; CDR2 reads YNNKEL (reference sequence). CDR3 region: CASSQDNYVVRGGHTEAFF. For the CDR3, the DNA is TGTGCCAGCAGCCAAGATAATTACGTAGTAAGGGGAGGACACACTGAAGCTTTCTTT.

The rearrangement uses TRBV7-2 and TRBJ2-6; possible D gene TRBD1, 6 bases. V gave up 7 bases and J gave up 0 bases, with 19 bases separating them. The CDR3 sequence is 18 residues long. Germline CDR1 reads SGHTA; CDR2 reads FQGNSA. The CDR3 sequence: CASTGELGRNSGANVLTF. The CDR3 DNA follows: TGTGCCAGCACAGGGGAGTTGGGACGGAACTCTGGGGCCAACGTCCTGACTTTC.

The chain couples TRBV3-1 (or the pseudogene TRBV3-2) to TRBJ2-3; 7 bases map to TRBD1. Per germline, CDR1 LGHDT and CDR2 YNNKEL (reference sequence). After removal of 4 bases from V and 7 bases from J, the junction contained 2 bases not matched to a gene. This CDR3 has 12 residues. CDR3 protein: CASSLDRNTQYF. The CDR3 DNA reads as TGTGCCAGCAGCCTGGACAGGAATACGCAGTATTTT.

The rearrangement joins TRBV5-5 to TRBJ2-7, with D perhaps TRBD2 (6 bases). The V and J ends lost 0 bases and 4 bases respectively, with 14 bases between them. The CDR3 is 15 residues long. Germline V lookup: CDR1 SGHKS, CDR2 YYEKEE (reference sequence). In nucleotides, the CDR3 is TGTGCCAGCAGCTTGGCACCGGGAGTCCCATACGAGCAGTACTTC. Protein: CASSLAPGVPYEQYF.

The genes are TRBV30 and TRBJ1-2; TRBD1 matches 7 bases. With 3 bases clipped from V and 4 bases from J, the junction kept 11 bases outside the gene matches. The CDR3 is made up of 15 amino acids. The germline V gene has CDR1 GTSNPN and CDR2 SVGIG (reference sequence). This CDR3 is CAWSIMGDSPYGYTF. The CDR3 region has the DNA TGTGCCTGGAGCATTATGGGGGACAGCCCCTATGGCTACACCTTC.

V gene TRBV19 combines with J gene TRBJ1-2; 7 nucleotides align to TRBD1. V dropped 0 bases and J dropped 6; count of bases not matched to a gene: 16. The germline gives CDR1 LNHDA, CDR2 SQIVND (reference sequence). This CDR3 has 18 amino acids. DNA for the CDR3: TGTGCCAGTAGTATAGATCGCGCCTACAGGGGTAGGTCGAATGGCTACACCTTC. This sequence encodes CASSIDRAYRGRSNGYTF. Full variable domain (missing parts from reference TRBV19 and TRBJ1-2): DGGITQSPKYLFRKEGQNVTLSCEQNLNHDAMYWYRQDPGQGLRLIYYSQIVNDFQKGDIAEGYSVSREKKESFPLTVTSAQKNPTAFYLCASSIDRAYRGRSNGYTFGSGTRLTVV.

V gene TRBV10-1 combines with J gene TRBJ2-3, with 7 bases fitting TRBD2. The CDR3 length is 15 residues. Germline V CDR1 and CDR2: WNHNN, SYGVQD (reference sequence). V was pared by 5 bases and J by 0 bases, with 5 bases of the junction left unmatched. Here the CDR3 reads CASSWDGGSTDTQYF. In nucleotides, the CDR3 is TGCGCCAGCAGTTGGGACGGGGGGAGCACAGATACGCAGTATTTT.

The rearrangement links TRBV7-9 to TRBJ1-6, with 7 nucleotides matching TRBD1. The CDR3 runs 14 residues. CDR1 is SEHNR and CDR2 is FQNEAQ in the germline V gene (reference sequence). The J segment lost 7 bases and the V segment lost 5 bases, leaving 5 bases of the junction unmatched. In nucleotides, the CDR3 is TGTGCCAGCAGCCCGACAGGGTTCAATTCACCCCTCCACTTT. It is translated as CASSPTGFNSPLHF.

DNA for the CDR3: TGCGCCAGCAGAAGAGGGGAGACCCAGTACTTC. It codes for CASRRGETQYF. The V gene is TRBV10-2, the J gene TRBJ2-5; D may be TRBD2 (5 bases). This CDR3 contains 11 residues. V was clipped by 6 bases and J by 5 bases, with 7 bases between them. Germline loops: CDR1 WSHSY, CDR2 SAAADI.

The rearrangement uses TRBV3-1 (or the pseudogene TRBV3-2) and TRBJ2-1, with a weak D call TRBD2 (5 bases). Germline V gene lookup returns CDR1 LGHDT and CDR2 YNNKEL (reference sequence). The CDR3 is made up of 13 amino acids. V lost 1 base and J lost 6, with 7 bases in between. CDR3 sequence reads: CASSQGERNEQFF. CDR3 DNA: TGTGCCAGCAGCCAAGGGGAGCGCAATGAGCAGTTCTTC.

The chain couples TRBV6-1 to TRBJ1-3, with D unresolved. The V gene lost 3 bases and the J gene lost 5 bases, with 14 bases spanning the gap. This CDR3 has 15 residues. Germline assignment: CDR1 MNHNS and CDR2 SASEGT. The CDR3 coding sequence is TGTGCCAGCAGTGATGCAGGACTGTTAAGAAACACCATATATTTT. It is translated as CASSDAGLLRNTIYF.

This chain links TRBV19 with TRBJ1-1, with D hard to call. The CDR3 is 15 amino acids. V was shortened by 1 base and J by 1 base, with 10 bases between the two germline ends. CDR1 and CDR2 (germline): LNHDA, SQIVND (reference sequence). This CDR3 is CASSIGAGSNTEAFF. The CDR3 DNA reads TGTGCCAGTAGTATAGGAGCAGGCTCGAACACTGAAGCTTTCTTT.

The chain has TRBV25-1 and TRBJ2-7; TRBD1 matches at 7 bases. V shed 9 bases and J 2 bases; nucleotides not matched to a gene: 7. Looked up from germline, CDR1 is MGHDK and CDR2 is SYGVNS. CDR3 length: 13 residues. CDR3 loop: CASRGPTTYEQYF. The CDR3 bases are TGTGCCAGTAGGGGGCCGACCACCTACGAGCAGTACTTC.